These 13 T cell receptor beta chains share one sample of origin, sequenced in a study of blood T cell repertoires in COVID-19. Using immunoSEQ multiplex PCR, the repertoire was profiled, and TCRdb retains in-frame clones only, with some absent. The sample carries about 120,000 clones, approximately 90% recorded once. Sequenced material: peripheral blood. These receptors originate from a human donor in a cohort sampled during active COVID-19.

The chain employs TRBV2 and TRBJ2-7, with D possibly TRBD2 on 6 matching bases. Trimming stripped 6 bases from V and 0 bases from J, with 18 bases between. The CDR3 totals 16 residues. Per germline, CDR1 SNHLY and CDR2 FYNNEI. CDR3 sequence (DNA): TGTGCCAGCAGCCTATCCGGGGAGGCGAGCTCCTACGAGCAGTACTTC. Translation gives CASSLSGEASSYEQYF.

This clone occurred a few times. J is TRBJ2-7 and V is TRBV10-3; 7 bases map to TRBD2. Germline V CDR1 and CDR2: ENHRY, SYGVKD. The CDR3 loop spans 13 amino acids. Unmatched junction bases numbered 9, after V lost 8 bases and J lost 5 bases. The CDR3 DNA follows: TGTGCCATCCTTGGCGGGAGTAGGGACGAGCAGTACTTC. Its protein product is CAILGGSRDEQYF.

This chain joins TRBV19 and TRBJ2-2, with 8 bases identical to TRBD1. Per the germline V gene, CDR1 is LNHDA and CDR2 is SQIVND (reference sequence). CDR3 length equals 14 residues. The trim removed 10 bases at V and 2 bases at J, leaving 6 bases unmatched. The DNA of the CDR3 is TGTGCCACTAGGGGGACAGGTAACACCGGGGAGCTGTTTTTT. Its protein product is CATRGTGNTGELFF.

The chain is built from TRBV6-6 and TRBJ2-1, with TRBD1 as a possible D gene (6 bases). The V end was cut by 2 bases, the J end by 9 bases, with 8 bases between. This CDR3 spans 12 amino acids. Per the germline V gene, CDR1 is MNHNY and CDR2 is SVGAGI (reference sequence). CDR3 region: CASSYRGTEQFF. CDR3 in DNA: TGTGCCAGCAGTTACAGGGGGACTGAGCAGTTCTTC.

The chain combines TRBV3-1 (or the pseudogene TRBV3-2) with TRBJ2-2, with 10 positions matching TRBD2. The CDR3 is 15 amino acids. CDR1 and CDR2 (germline): LGHDT, YNNKEL (reference sequence). The trim removed 4 bases at V and 1 base at J, leaving 0 bases unmatched. CDR3 sequence: CASSLAGGNTGELFF. The CDR3 DNA is TGTGCCAGCAGCCTAGCGGGGGGGAACACCGGGGAGCTGTTTTTT.

A single count supports this clone. The chain recombines TRBV19 with TRBJ2-7; 10 bases align to TRBD1. The CDR3 is 15 residues long. With 4 bases clipped from V and 2 bases from J, the junction kept 5 bases outside the gene matches. The germline V gene encodes CDR1 LNHDA and CDR2 SQIVND (reference sequence). The CDR3 DNA sequence: TGTGCCAGTAGTAAACCCGGGACAGGGGCCTACGAGCAGTACTTC. Protein sequence: CASSKPGTGAYEQYF.

This clone is a singleton in its sample. The chain is built from TRBV6-5 and TRBJ2-3; D unclear. Germline V gene lookup returns CDR1 MNHEY and CDR2 SVGAGI. The CDR3 is 15 amino acids. The V end lost 6 bases, the J end lost 4 bases, and 17 bases lay between the germline ends. The CDR3 sequence: CASSLGLSPPDTQYF. The CDR3 DNA reads as TGTGCCAGCAGCCTAGGCCTGTCCCCCCCAGATACGCAGTATTTT.

The chain uses TRBV10-1 and TRBJ2-1; 10 bases agree with TRBD2. Germline lookup yields CDR1 WNHNN and CDR2 SYGVQD (reference sequence). This CDR3 has 16 residues. V dropped 3 bases and J dropped 8; count of bases not matched to a gene: 10. CDR3 in DNA: TGCGCCAGCAGTGATCTTATAGCGGGAGGTATAGATGAGCAGTTCTTC. This encodes CASSDLIAGGIDEQFF.

V usage is TRBV29-1 and J usage is TRBJ1-2; 7 bases match TRBD1. Germline V CDR1 and CDR2: SQVTM, ANQGSEA. There are 12 residues in the CDR3. Trimming cost V 2 bases and J 7 bases; bases outside gene matches: 4. The CDR3 bases are TGCAGCGTTGAAAAGGGGGCTGGTGGCTACACCTTC. The encoded protein is CSVEKGAGGYTF.

The rearrangement joins TRBV27 to TRBJ2-7; 7 nucleotides line up with TRBD2. The CDR3 spans 16 residues. V lost 5 bases to trimming and J lost 4 bases; unmatched junction nucleotides: 14. Germline V CDR1 and CDR2: MNHEY, SMNVEV (reference sequence). CDR3 in amino acids: CASSPNHGLDRYEQYF. In DNA form, the CDR3 reads TGTGCCAGCAGTCCGAACCACGGACTAGATCGTTACGAGCAGTACTTC.

The rearrangement uses TRBV19 and TRBJ2-1; 9 positions match TRBD1. This CDR3 is built from 17 residues. The junction had 8 bases not matched to a gene; V was cut back by 5 bases and J by 0 bases. Germline V lookup: CDR1 LNHDA, CDR2 SQIVND (reference sequence). The CDR3 coding sequence is TGTGCCAGTAGTCCCCACCACAGGGGGCTCTCCTACAATGAGCAGTTCTTC. Translation: CASSPHHRGLSYNEQFF.

CDR3 region: CASSSGGFSSGNTIYF. CDR3 bases: TGTGCCAGCAGCTCCGGAGGCTTTAGCTCTGGAAACACCATATATTTT. This sequence joins TRBV5-4 and TRBJ1-3; D is unclear. Germline V gives CDR1 SGHNT, CDR2 YYREEE (reference sequence). This CDR3 is built from 16 residues. V was trimmed by 3 bases and J by 0 bases, leaving 13 bases between them.

This clone was observed a single time. DNA of the CDR3: TGTGCCAGCAGGAGGGCGGGACAGGGGCCAATCCAACCCTACGAGCAGTACTTC. Translated, it gives CASRRAGQGPIQPYEQYF. The rearrangement links TRBV2 to TRBJ2-7; 10 bases are shared with TRBD1. Germline lookup yields CDR1 SNHLY and CDR2 FYNNEI. J lost 2 bases, V lost 6 bases, and 16 bases had no gene match. The CDR3 loop spans 18 amino acids.